The present entry profiles one T cell receptor beta chain with its context. Its matching antigen is unknown. These data originate in a study of T cell responses to AZD1222 COVID-19 vaccine. Study outcomes and limitations: Close to half of all spike-specific TCRs reportedly target regions of the variants that are unmutated. The study identified only six AZD1222 recipients as seropositive at baseline. In all cases, repertoires were sampled only after the peak T cell response.

Only in-frame clones appear in the TCRdb table, and some are missing; sequencing was by immunoSEQ multiplex PCR. The sample lists 90,000 to 150,000 clones; just over 85% were seen once. Germline V gene data show CDR1 as MNHNS and CDR2 as SASEGT. The CDR3 consists of 14 residues. V lost 1 base and J lost 12, with 15 bases in between. The V gene is TRBV6-1, the J gene TRBJ1-4, with D tentatively TRBD1 (6 bases). This TCR came from an adult who received the AZD1222 COVID-19 vaccine. The sequenced sample was peripheral blood, obtained 28 days after the second AZD1222 dose. The CDR3 nucleotides read TGTGCCAGCAGTGAAGTATTAGCCCCAGGGGAACTGTTTTTT. It specifies CASSEVLAPGELFF.